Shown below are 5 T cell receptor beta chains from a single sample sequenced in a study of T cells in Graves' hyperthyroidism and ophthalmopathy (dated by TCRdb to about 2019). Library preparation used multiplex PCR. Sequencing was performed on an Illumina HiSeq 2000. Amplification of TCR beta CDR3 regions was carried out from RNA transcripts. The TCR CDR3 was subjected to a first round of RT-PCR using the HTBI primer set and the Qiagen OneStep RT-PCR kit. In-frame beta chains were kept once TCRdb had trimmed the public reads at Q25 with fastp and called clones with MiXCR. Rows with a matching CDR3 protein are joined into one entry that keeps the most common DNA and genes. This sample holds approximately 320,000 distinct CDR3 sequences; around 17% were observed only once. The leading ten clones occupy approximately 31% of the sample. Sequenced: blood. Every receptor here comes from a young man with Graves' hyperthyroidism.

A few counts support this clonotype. The CDR3 protein is CASSPQGKGTSEQYF. The DNA for the CDR3 is TGCGCCAGCAGCCCCCAAGGTAAAGGAACATCCGAGCAGTACTTC. The chain joins TRBV4-1 to TRBJ2-7; D ambiguous. The length of the CDR3 is 15 residues. Trimming took off 4 bases at V and 6 bases at J, with 19 bases between the two ends. Per germline, CDR1 MGHRA and CDR2 YSYEKL.

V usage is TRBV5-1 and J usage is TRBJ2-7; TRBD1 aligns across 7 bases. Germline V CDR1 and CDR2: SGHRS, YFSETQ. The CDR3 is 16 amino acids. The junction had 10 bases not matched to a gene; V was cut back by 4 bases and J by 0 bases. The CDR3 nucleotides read TGCGCCAGCAGCAGGGGGACAGCCATATACTCCTACGAGCAGTACTTC. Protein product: CASSRGTAIYSYEQYF.

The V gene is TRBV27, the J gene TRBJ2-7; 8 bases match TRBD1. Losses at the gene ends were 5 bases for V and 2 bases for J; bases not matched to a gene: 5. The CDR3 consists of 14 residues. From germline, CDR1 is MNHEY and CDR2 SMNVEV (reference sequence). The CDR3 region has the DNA TGTGCCAGCAGTCACAGGGGGGAAACCTACGAGCAGTACTTC. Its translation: CASSHRGETYEQYF.

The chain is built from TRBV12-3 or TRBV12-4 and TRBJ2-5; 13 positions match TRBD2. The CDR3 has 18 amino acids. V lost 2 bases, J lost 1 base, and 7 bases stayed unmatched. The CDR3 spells CASSLSLGTSGIQETQYF. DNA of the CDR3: TGTGCCAGCAGTTTAAGTCTTGGGACTAGCGGGATCCAAGAGACCCAGTACTTC.

The CDR3 region has the DNA TGTGCCAGCAGCCGGGACAGGTCCTCTGGGGCCAACGTCCTGACTTTC. It specifies CASSRDRSSGANVLTF. V gene TRBV12-3 or TRBV12-4 combines with J gene TRBJ2-6, with 8 bases identical to TRBD1. V shed 6 bases and J 0 bases; nucleotides not matched to a gene: 4. CDR3 size: 16 residues.